This TCR beta chain was sequenced for a study of technical replicates of blood from a handful of donors. TCRdb keeps only in-frame clones here, not all; method: immunoSEQ multiplex PCR. The table lists 65,000 to 85,000 clones, roughly 94% of them singletons. The sequence was collected from a human donor in good health. The sequenced sample consisted of T cells isolated from PBMCs.

The CDR3 protein is CASSGTGTQFDEQFF. The CDR3 DNA follows: TGTGCCAGCAGCGGGACCGGGACACAGTTCGATGAGCAGTTCTTC. The rearrangement uses TRBV9 and TRBJ2-1, with a tentative D call TRBD1 (6 bases). The germline V gene has CDR1 SGDLS and CDR2 YYNGEE. Trimming removed 3 bases at V and 8 bases at J, with 18 bases between. This CDR3 has 15 amino acids.